The T cell receptor beta chain described here comes from a study of memory CD4+ T cells and cytomegalovirus serostatus. Single viable CD3+CD4+CD8-CD45RO+ cells were sorted as the memory CD4+ T cells. Trimming took 2 bases from V and 12 from J, leaving 11 bases between them. Germline V gene sequence: CDR1 SGHTA, CDR2 FQGNSA. This CDR3 has 13 residues. This clone was detected once. The authors' processing: Out-of-frame sequences were removed, leaving 2 million to 2.5 million distinct TCRbeta sequences. The assay was immunoSEQ multiplex PCR, and TCRdb's table has in-frame clones only and misses some. V and J calls and clone size are copied from that table; D and trimming were computed from the DNA. The data show tens of thousands of clones, 70% to 80% seen once.

The specimen sequenced was memory CD4+ T cells from blood. This chain connects TRBV7-2 to TRBJ1-6; D possibly corresponds to TRBD1 (5 bases). The sequence came from an adult in good health and CMV-seronegative. The CDR3 sequence: CASSLQGALPLHF. DNA for the CDR3: TGTGCCAGCAGCTTACAAGGGGCCTTACCCCTCCACTTT.